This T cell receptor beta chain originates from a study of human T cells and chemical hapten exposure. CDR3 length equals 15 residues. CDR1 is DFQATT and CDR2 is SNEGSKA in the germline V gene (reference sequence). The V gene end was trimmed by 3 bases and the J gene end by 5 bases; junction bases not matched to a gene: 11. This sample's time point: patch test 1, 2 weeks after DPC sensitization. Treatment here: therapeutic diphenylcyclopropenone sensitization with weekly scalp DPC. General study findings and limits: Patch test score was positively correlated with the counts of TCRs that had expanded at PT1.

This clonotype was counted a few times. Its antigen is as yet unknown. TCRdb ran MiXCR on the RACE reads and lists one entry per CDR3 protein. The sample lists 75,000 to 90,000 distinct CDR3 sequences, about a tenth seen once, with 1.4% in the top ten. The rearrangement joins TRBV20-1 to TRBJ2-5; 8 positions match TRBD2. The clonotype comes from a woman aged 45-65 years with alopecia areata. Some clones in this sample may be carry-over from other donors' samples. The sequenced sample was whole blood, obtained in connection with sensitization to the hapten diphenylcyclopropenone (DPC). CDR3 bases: TGCAGTGCTAGCCGGGGCGGGAGGTTAGGGGAGACCCAGTACTTC. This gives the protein CSASRGGRLGETQYF.